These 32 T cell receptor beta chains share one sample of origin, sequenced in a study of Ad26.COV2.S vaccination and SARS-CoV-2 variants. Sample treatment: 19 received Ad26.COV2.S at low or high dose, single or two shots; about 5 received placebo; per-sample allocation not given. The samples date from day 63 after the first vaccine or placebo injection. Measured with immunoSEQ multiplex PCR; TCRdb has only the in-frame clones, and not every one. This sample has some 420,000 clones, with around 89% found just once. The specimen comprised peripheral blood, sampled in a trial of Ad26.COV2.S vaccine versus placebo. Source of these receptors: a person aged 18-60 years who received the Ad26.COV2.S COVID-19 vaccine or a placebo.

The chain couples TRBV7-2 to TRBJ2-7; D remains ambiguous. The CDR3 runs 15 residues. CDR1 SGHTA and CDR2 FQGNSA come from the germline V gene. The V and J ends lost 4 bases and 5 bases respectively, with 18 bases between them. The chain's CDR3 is CASSSSYSPGDEQYF. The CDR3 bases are TGTGCCAGCAGCTCCTCTTACTCGCCCGGCGACGAGCAGTACTTC.

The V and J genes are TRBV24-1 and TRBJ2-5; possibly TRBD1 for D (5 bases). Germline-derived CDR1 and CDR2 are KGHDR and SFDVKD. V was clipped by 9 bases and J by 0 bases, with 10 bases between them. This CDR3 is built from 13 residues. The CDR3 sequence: CATSKTDQETQYF. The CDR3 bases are TGTGCCACCTCCAAGACAGACCAAGAGACCCAGTACTTC.

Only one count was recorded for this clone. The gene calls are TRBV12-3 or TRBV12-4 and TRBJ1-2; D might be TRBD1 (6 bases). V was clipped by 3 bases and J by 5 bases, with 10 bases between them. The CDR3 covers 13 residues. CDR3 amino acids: CASSFGDIYGYTF. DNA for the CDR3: TGTGCCAGCAGTTTTGGGGACATATATGGCTACACCTTC.

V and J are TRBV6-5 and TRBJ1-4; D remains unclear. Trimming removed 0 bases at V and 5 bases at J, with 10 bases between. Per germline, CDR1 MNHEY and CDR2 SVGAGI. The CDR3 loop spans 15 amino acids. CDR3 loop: CASSYSGISNEKLFF. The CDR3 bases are TGTGCCAGCAGTTACTCCGGGATTTCCAATGAAAAACTGTTTTTT.

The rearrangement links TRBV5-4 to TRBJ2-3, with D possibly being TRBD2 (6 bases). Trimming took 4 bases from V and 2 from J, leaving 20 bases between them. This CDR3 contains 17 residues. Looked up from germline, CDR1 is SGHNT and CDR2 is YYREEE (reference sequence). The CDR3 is CASSPLSGTLDTDTQYF. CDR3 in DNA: TGTGCCAGCAGCCCGTTGTCCGGGACTCTGGACACAGATACGCAGTATTTT.

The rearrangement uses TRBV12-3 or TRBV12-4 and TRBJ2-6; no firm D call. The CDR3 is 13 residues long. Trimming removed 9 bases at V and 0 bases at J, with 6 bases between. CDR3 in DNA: TGTGCCAGTACAGACTCTGGGGCCAACGTCCTGACTTTC. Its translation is CASTDSGANVLTF.

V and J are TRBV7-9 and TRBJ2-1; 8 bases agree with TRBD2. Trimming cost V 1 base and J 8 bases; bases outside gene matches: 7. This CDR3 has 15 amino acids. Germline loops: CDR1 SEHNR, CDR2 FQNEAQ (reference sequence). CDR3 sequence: CASSLGAGGPDEQFF. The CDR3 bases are TGTGCCAGCAGCTTAGGGGCGGGGGGCCCGGATGAGCAGTTCTTC.

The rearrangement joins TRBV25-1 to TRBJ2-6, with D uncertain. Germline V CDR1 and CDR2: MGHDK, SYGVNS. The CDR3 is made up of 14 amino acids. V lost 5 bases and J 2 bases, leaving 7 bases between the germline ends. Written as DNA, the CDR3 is TGTGCCAGCAGTCTACGGGCTGGGGCCAACGTCCTGACTTTC. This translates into CASSLRAGANVLTF.

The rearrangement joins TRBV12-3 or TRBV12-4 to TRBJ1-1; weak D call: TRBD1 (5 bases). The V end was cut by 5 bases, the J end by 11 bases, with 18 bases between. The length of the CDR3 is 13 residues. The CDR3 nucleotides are TGTGCCAGCAGTCCCGGGGGGGGTAAGGGGGCTTTCTTT. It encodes CASSPGGGKGAFF.

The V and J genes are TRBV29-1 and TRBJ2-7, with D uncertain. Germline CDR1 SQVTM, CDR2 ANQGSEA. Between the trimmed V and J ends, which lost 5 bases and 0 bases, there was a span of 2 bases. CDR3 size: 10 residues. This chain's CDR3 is CSVYSYEQYF. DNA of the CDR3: TGCAGCGTTTACTCCTACGAGCAGTACTTC.

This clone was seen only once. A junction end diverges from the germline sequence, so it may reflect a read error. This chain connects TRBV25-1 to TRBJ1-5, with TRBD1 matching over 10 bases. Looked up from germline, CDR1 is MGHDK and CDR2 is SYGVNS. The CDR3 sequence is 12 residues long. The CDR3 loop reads CGSGQGNQPQHF. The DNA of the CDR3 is TGCGGATCGGGACAGGGGAATCAGCCCCAGCATTTT.

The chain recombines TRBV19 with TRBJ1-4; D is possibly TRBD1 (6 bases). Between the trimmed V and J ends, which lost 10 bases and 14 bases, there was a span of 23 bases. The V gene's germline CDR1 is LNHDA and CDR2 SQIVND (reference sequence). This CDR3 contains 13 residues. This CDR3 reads CATRGRQHAGLFF. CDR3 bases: TGTGCCACCAGGGGAAGGCAGCATGCCGGCCTGTTTTTT.

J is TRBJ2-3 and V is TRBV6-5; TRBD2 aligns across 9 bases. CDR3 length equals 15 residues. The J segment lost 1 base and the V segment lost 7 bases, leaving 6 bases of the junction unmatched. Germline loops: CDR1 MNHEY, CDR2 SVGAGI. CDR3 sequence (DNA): TGTGCCAGCACCCTAGCGGGGACCCGCACAGATACGCAGTATTTT. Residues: CASTLAGTRTDTQYF.

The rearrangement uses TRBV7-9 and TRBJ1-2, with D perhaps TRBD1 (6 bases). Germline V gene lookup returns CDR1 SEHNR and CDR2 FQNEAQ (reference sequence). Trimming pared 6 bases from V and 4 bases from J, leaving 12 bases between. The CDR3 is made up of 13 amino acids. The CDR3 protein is CASSLQGAYGYTF. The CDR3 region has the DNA TGTGCCAGCAGTTTACAGGGAGCCTATGGCTACACCTTC.

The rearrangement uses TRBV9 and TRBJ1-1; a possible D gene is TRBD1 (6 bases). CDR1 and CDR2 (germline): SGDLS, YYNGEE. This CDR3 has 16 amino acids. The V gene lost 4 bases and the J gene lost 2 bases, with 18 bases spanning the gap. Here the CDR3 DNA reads TGTGCCAGCAGCACAAGAGGGGGGGCAGGAAACACTGAAGCTTTCTTT. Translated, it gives CASSTRGGAGNTEAFF.

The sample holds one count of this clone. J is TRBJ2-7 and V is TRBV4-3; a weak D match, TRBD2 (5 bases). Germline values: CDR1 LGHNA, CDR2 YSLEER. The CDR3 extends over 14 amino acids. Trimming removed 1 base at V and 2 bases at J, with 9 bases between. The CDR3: CASSQGSGPYEQYF. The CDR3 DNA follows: TGCGCCAGCAGCCAAGGCAGCGGACCCTACGAGCAGTACTTC.

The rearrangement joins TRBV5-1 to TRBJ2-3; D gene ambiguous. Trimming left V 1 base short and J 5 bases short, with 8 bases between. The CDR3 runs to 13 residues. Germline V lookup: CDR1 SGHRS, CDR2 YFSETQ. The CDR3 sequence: CASSLSILDTQYF. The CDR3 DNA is TGCGCCAGCAGCTTGAGTATCTTAGATACGCAGTATTTT.

As DNA, the CDR3 is TGTGCCAGCAGTGCTCGGGGGGGCCAAGATGAGCAGTTCTTC. This gives the protein CASSARGGQDEQFF. This chain joins TRBV27 and TRBJ2-1, with 8 positions matching TRBD2. From germline, CDR1 is MNHEY and CDR2 SMNVEV (reference sequence). Losses at the gene ends were 5 bases for V and 8 bases for J; bases not matched to a gene: 8. CDR3 length equals 14 residues.

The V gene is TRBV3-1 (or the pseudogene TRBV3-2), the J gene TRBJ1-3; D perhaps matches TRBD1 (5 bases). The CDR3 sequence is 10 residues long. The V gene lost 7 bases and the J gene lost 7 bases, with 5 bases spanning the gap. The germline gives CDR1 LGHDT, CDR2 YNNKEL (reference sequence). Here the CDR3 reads CASKGNTIYF. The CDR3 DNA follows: TGTGCCAGCAAGGGGAACACCATATATTTT.

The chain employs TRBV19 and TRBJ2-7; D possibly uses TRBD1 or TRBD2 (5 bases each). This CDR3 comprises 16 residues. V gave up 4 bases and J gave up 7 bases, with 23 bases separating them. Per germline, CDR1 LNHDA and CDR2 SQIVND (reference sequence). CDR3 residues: CASSNGLGTGKEEQYF. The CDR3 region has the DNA TGTGCCAGTAGTAATGGGCTGGGGACCGGGAAGGAGGAGCAGTACTTC.

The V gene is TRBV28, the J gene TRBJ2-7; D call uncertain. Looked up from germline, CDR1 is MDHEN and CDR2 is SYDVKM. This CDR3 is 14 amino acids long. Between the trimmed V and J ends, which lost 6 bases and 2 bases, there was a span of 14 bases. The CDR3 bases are TGTGCCAGCAGCATTGCGTTAGGCCCCTACGAGCAGTACTTC. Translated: CASSIALGPYEQYF.

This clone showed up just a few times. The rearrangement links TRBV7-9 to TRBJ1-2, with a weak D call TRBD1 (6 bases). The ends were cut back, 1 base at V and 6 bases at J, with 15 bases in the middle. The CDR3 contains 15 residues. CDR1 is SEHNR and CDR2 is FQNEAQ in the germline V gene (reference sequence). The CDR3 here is CASSLGAGERDGYTF. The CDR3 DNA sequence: TGTGCCAGCAGCTTAGGCGCAGGGGAAAGGGATGGCTACACCTTC. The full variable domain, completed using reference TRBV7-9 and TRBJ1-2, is DTGVSQNPRHKITKRGQNVTFRCDPISEHNRLYWYRQTLGQGPEFLTYFQNEAQLEKSRLLSDRFSAERPKGSFSTLEIQRTEQGDSAMYLCASSLGAGERDGYTFGSGTRLTVV.

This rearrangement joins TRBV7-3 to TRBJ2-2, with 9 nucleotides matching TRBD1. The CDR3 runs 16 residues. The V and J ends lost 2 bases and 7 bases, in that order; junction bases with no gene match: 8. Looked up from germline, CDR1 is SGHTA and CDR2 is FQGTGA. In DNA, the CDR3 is TGTGCCAGCAGCTTACCGGACAGGGGATTGGGCGGGGAGCTGTTTTTT. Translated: CASSLPDRGLGGELFF.

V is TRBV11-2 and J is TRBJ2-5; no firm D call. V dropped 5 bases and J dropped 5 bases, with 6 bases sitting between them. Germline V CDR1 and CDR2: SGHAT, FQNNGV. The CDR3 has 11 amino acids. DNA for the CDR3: TGTGCCAGCAGCGGGTGGGAGACCCAGTACTTC. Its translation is CASSGWETQYF. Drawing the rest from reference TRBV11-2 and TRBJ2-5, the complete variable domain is EAGVAQSPRYKIIEKRQSVAFWCNPISGHATLYWYQQILGQGPKLLIQFQNNGVVDDSQLPKDRFSAERLKGVDSTLKIQPAKLEDSAVYLCASSGWETQYFGPGTRLLVL.

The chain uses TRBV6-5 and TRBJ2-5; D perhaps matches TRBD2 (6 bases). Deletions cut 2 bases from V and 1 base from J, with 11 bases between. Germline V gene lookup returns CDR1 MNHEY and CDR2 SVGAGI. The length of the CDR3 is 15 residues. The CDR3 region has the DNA TGTGCCAGCAGTTACAGCGGGCTTCGCCAAGAGACCCAGTACTTC. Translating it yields CASSYSGLRQETQYF.

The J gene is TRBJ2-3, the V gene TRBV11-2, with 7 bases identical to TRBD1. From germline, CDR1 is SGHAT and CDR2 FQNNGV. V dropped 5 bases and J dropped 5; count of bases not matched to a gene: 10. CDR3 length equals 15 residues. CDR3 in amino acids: CASSLGQPRGDTQYF. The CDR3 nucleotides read TGTGCCAGCAGCCTGGGACAGCCGAGGGGAGATACGCAGTATTTT. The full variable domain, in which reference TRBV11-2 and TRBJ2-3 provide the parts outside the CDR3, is EAGVAQSPRYKIIEKRQSVAFWCNPISGHATLYWYQQILGQGPKLLIQFQNNGVVDDSQLPKDRFSAERLKGVDSTLKIQPAKLEDSAVYLCASSLGQPRGDTQYFGPGTRLTVL.

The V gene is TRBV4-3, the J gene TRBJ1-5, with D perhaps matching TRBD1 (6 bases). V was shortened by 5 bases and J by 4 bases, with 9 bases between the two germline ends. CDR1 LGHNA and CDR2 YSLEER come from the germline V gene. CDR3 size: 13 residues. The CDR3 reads CASSGTRNQPQHF. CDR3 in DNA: TGCGCCAGCAGCGGGACACGAAATCAGCCCCAGCATTTT.

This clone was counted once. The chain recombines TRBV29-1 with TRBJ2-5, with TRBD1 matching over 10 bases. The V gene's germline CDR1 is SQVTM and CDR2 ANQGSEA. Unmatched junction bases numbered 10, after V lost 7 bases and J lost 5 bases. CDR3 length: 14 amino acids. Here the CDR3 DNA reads TGCAGCGGGACCGGGACAGGGGTTAGGGAGACCCAGTACTTC. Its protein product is CSGTGTGVRETQYF.

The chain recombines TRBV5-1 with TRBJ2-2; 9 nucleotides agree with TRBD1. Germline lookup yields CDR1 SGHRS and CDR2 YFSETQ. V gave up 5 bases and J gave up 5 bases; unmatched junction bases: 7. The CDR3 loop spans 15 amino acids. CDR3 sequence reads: CASRIGTGRTGELFF. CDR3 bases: TGCGCCAGCAGAATTGGGACAGGGAGAACCGGGGAGCTGTTTTTT. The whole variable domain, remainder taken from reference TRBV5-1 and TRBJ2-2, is KAGVTQTPRYLIKTRGQQVTLSCSPISGHRSVSWYQQTPGQGLQFLFEYFSETQRNKGNFPGRFSGRQFSNSRSEMNVSTLELGDSALYLCASRIGTGRTGELFFGEGSRLTVL.

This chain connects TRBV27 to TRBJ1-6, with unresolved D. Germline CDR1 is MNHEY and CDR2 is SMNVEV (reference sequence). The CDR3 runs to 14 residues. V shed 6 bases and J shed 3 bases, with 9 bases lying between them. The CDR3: CASRGPLYNSPLHF. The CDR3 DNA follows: TGTGCCAGCAGGGGTCCGCTCTATAATTCACCCCTCCACTTT.

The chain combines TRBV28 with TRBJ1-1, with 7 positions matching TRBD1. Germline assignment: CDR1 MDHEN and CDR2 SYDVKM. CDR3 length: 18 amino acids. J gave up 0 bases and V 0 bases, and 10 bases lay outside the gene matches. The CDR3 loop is CASSLWVVAGGVNTEAFF. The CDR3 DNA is TGTGCCAGCAGTTTATGGGTAGTGGCAGGGGGGGTGAACACTGAAGCTTTCTTT.

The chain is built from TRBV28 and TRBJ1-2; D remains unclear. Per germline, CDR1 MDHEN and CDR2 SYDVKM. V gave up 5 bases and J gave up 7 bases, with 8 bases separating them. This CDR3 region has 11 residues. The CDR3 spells CASSPRSGYTF. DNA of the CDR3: TGTGCCAGCAGTCCCCGGTCTGGCTACACCTTC.